This T cell receptor beta chain emerged from a study of blood T cell repertoires in COVID-19. Study as a whole: PBMCs, B-cell-depleted T cells, or T cells provided the cDNA or gDNA that made up the material.

The repertoire was sequenced with immunoSEQ multiplex PCR; TCRdb's copy has only in-frame clones and lacks some. The sample lists under 250,000 clones, roughly 87% occurring once. Adults between about 18 and 89 years of age took part from under 30 US areas. This CDR3 has 16 amino acids. The V gene's germline CDR1 is SGDLS and CDR2 YYNGEE. V was cut by 3 bases and J by 1 base, with 14 bases left in between. Sequenced sample: PBMCs or T cells enriched from blood (not recorded which). The rearrangement links TRBV9 to TRBJ2-4; possibly TRBD1 for D (8 bases). This TCR derives from a woman aged 25 to 39 with acute COVID-19. The CDR3 region has the DNA TGTGCCAGCAGCGCCGGACAGGGAGGGGCCAAAAACATTCAGTACTTC. Translated: CASSAGQGGAKNIQYF.